This entry concerns a single T cell receptor (beta chain). Antigen specificity is unknown. The source of the sample is a study of CD4 T cells in relation to SARS-CoV-2 and coronaviruses. Study details: Negative control cultures got HIV-1 Nef peptides or no peptide.

There are 11 residues in the CDR3. Germline CDR1 reads MNHEY; CDR2 reads SMNVEV (reference sequence). Trimming pared 9 bases from V and 4 bases from J, leaving 7 bases between. The unexposed donors gave CD4+ T cells in about 2011-2018, prior to COVID-19. CD4+ T cells were isolated from the cells after less than 13 days of culture. Half the medium was replaced with IL-2 medium on days 3 and 7. TCRdb's table, derived via immunoSEQ multiplex PCR, lists solely in-frame clones and lacks some. The sample contains some 14,000 clones, 76% of which appear only once. The sequence derives from a human donor in good health. The sequencing sample was made of CD4+ T cells from PBMCs, cultured in vitro. V usage is TRBV27 and J usage is TRBJ2-1; D is undetermined. CDR3 DNA sequence: TGTGCCAGTCTAGGGTACAATGAGCAGTTCTTC. It encodes CASLGYNEQFF.